These 2 T cell receptor beta chains were all obtained from the same sample, sequenced in a study of post-analysis software for immune sequencing data. General observations from the study: Patients used about five TRBV segments, including TRBV5-6, TRBV5-1 and TRBV20-1, more often than controls.

Prepared libraries of TCR beta cDNA carried unique molecular identifiers. TCRdb processed the PCR reads anew with MiXCR; each CDR3 protein has one entry. This table has roughly 650,000 distinct CDR3 sequences, around 60% appearing once. For these receptors, no antigen is known. Sequencing was done on a sample of blood. These receptors were taken from a girl aged 2 to 10 with multiple sclerosis.

The genes are TRBV30 and TRBJ2-3; the D gene is possibly TRBD2 (6 bases). Germline V gene data show CDR1 as GTSNPN and CDR2 as SVGIG (reference sequence). The CDR3 has 12 residues. The V end lost 3 bases, the J end lost 6 bases, and 10 bases lay between the germline ends. The CDR3 region has the DNA TGTGCCTGGAGCGGGGGATCGGATACGCAGTATTTT. As protein: CAWSGGSDTQYF.

The rearrangement links TRBV3-1 to TRBJ2-7, with D possibly called TRBD1 or TRBD2 (6 bases each). The CDR3 runs 15 residues. Trimming took 5 bases from V and 1 from J, leaving 15 bases between them. Germline CDR1 is LGHDT and CDR2 is YNNKEL (reference sequence). The DNA for the CDR3 is TGTGCCAGCAGCACAGGGACTGAACAATCCTACGAGCAGTACTTC. It codes for CASSTGTEQSYEQYF.